This T cell receptor beta chain originates from a study of vaccination effects on CD4 cells after COVID-19 (dated by TCRdb to between 2021 and 2022). In terms of the full investigation: In the ViraFEST assay, PBMC were stimulated with viral peptide pools, and TCR sequencing was then used to find antigen-specific CD4+ T cell clonotypes based on their expansion. Each participant got two doses of an mRNA SARS-CoV-2 vaccine, either BNT162b2 or mRNA-1273. Approximately 2 million PBMC per well were cultured in IMDM with roughly 5% human AB serum, about 9.4 IU/ml IL-2 and gentamicin, plus 10 ug/ml peptides. In both COVID-19 convalescent patients and infection-naive vaccine recipients, the study compared SARS-CoV-2 spike-specific CD4+ TCR repertoires from before mRNA vaccination with those from after it. A total of approximately 9 COVID-19 convalescent patients and a handful of SARS-CoV-2-naive healthy vaccine recipients were included in the full study. The Oncomine TCR Beta short-read assay on an Illumina iSeq 100 was used to sequence cultures from other donors in the study. Here is what the overall study found, with its caveats: Limitations of the study were the small number of convalescent patients and the absence of early post-infection timepoints. In healthy vaccine recipients, vaccine-induced clones were almost all SARS-CoV-2 mono-reactive, with only 1 of 255 being cross-reactive with common cold coronaviruses. Both infection-induced and vaccine-induced clones contracted markedly at late post-vaccination timepoints, which is consistent with waning T cell responses.

Trimming costs V 1 base and J 7 bases, and their ends lie 11 bases apart. As encoded in the germline V gene (reference sequence), CDR1 is SGHNT while CDR2 is YYREEE. From cysteine to phenylalanine, the CDR3 is 13 amino acids long. Kept here is only the CDR3 DNA, which spans 39 bases and is read in frame from base 1. Library preparation employed the immunoSEQ multiplex PCR assay. DNA from the cultured and isolated CD4+ T cells underwent TCR beta CDR3 sequencing. The study's processing was this. Non-productive TCR sequences were removed and reads were trimmed to the CDR3 region, keeping CDR3s of at least 7 amino acids. Antigen-specific clonotypes were identified with the MANAFEST web app by comparing expansion in peptide wells against reference cultures. To be called positive, a clone needed expansion at FDR<0.05 compared with the reference and with all other wells, an odds ratio greater than 5, and a frequency greater than 0.1% in two replicate wells. A clonotype was defined as cross-reactive if the clonotype was significantly expanded both in SARS-CoV-2 spike wells and in at least one common cold coronavirus spike condition. CDR3 similarity was assessed by Levenshtein distance with the stringdist R package, and unrooted trees were built with ape in R 3.6.1. TCRdb stores this immuneACCESS table with in-frame sequences only. Part of the clones is absent; in the studies checked, under half of the shortfall reflects unresolved V genes, and no reason is known for the rest. That table furnishes V, J and clone size, whereas the DNA furnished D and trimming. The sample profile shows fewer than 35,000 clones; 65% of them were found once. 9% to 10% of the sample comes from the top ten.

The sample holds one count of this clone. Its antigen is not yet known. No base qualities exist here, and no much larger clone lies one base off it. After approximately 11 days of culture, CD4+ T cells were isolated with the EasySep CD4+ T cell isolation kit. The absence of prior SARS-CoV-2 infection in healthy vaccine recipients was confirmed by negative nucleocapsid antibodies before and after vaccination. On days 3 and 7, half of the culture medium was replaced with fresh IL-2-containing medium. Unless noted otherwise, every peptide stimulation condition was cultured in triplicate wells. Using Ficoll-Paque Plus gradient centrifugation, PBMC were separated from whole blood and then either used fresh or cryopreserved at -140C. The QIAamp micro DNA kit was used to extract genomic DNA from the cultured CD4+ T cells.

The chain is made from TRBV5-4 and TRBJ1-2; a weak D assignment points to TRBD1 (5 bases agree). This specimen consisted of CD4+ T cells from PBMCs cultured without peptide, obtained before COVID-19 vaccination. This TCR was recovered from a human donor who received a COVID-19 vaccine. In nucleotides, the sequence is TGTGCCAGCAGCTTGCGAGGGGCGGGTGGCTACACCTTC. It codes for CASSLRGAGGYTF.